The clone carrying this T cell receptor beta chain was picked up a small number of times. Antigen: not known. The sample is drawn from a study of CD8 T cells in ankylosing spondylitis. Study results and caveats: Within matched ankylosing spondylitis synovial fluid, disease-linked clones were reportedly significantly enriched. Reports of some motif variants in reactive arthritis synovial fluid and blood predate this one. Seemingly distinctive of ankylosing spondylitis blood was a TCR beta motif formed by eight highly homologous variants.

This CDR3 contains 15 residues. The germline gives CDR1 SGHKS, CDR2 YYEKEE (reference sequence). Trimming pared 4 bases from V and 5 bases from J, leaving 18 bases between. With molecular barcodes, quantitative 5'-RACE was used to make the TCR beta libraries. TCRdb independently ran MiXCR on the 5' RACE reads; one entry per CDR3 protein. Counted here are about 280,000 distinct CDR3 sequences, 20% occurring once; the ten biggest clones make up roughly 7.3%. This sequence originates from a male donor with ankylosing spondylitis or in good health (not recorded which). The chain joins TRBV5-5 to TRBJ1-1; a possible D gene is TRBD1 (6 bases). The sample taken for sequencing was blood, either unsorted or a sorted T cell fraction (not recorded which). CDR3 coding DNA: TGTGCCAGCAGCCGTCCCATGGGGGCGAGGACTGAAGCTTTCTTT. It translates to CASSRPMGARTEAFF.